The 7 T cell receptor beta chains below were found in one sample sequenced in a study of human T cells and chemical hapten exposure. Time point described: pre-sensitization, week 0. Treatment specified: therapeutic diphenylcyclopropenone sensitization with weekly scalp DPC. TCRdb itself ran the RACE reads through MiXCR, one entry per CDR3 protein. The sample contains over 300,000 distinct CDR3 sequences, 5.1% of which appear only once. This specimen was whole blood, taken in connection with sensitization to the hapten diphenylcyclopropenone (DPC). Receptors were obtained from a woman aged 45-65 years with alopecia areata. Some clones in this sample may be carry-over from other donors' samples.

V gene TRBV27 combines with J gene TRBJ2-7; 9 bases are a match to TRBD1. Germline trimming cut 9 bases from V and 7 bases from J; bases unmatched to any gene: 10. The V gene's germline CDR1 is MNHEY and CDR2 SMNVEV (reference sequence). CDR3 length: 13 residues. The CDR3 DNA is TGTGCCAGTGGGACAGGGAAGGGTCGGGAGCAGTACTTC. This encodes CASGTGKGREQYF.

This clonotype was recorded a few times. This chain's CDR3 is CASSPARGYYEQYF. The CDR3 nucleotides are TGTGCCAGCAGTCCCGCCAGGGGCTACTACGAGCAGTACTTC. This chain joins TRBV6-5 and TRBJ2-7; D is possibly TRBD1 (6 bases). Germline V lookup: CDR1 MNHEY, CDR2 SVGAGI. V lost 5 bases, J lost 3 bases, and 14 bases lay in between. This CDR3 has 14 amino acids.

This clonotype was recorded a few times. This chain uses TRBV23-1 with TRBJ2-5, with TRBD1 matching over 7 bases. TRBV23-1 has ORF status, its function being uncertain. This CDR3 contains 14 residues. Losses at the gene ends were 2 bases for V and 7 bases for J; bases not matched to a gene: 7. As DNA, the CDR3 is TGCGCCAGCAGTCAAGGGACAGATGGGGGGACCCAGTACTTC. It specifies CASSQGTDGGTQYF.

This clonotype showed up just a few times. The gene calls are TRBV20-1 and TRBJ2-3; 12 nucleotides line up with TRBD2. J lost 4 bases, V lost 5 bases, and 10 bases had no gene match. This CDR3 is 16 amino acids long. Germline CDR1 DFQATT, CDR2 SNEGSKA (reference sequence). The CDR3 here is CSAPTIGLAGSDTQYF. DNA for the CDR3: TGCAGTGCTCCGACTATCGGACTAGCGGGGTCAGATACGCAGTATTTT.

This clonotype was picked up many times. V usage is TRBV4-2 and J usage is TRBJ2-5; D gene ambiguous. There are 17 residues in the CDR3. Trimming removed 1 base from V and 4 bases from J, with 19 bases in between. Germline CDR1 reads LGHNA; CDR2 reads YNFKEQ. CDR3 sequence (DNA): TGTGCCAGCAGCCAAGGCTCGCGAGAGGCGTTTCCAGAGACCCAGTACTTC. Protein: CASSQGSREAFPETQYF.

The table lists this clonotype with many counts. Germline is not matched at one junction end, which may reflect a read error. The chain employs TRBV7-2 and TRBJ2-1; D is uncertain. This CDR3 spans 14 amino acids. CDR1 and CDR2 from the germline V gene are SGHTA and FQGNSA. The CDR3 sequence is CASRFVTSFNEQFF. For the CDR3, the DNA is TGTGCCAGCAGATTTGTAACCTCCTTCAATGAGCAGTTCTTC.

In this sample, this clonotype turned up many times. The chain combines TRBV5-1 with TRBJ2-7; 11 nucleotides agree with TRBD2. Germline loops: CDR1 SGHRS, CDR2 YFSETQ. Trimming removed 0 bases from V and 2 bases from J; junction bases left unmatched: 1. The CDR3 sequence is 15 residues long. The CDR3 region is CASSLGTSGPYEQYF. Here the CDR3 DNA reads TGCGCCAGCAGCTTGGGGACTAGCGGGCCCTACGAGCAGTACTTC.